This TCR beta chain was retrieved from a study of cytomegalovirus exposure and HLA in healthy donors. 13 Jbeta primers and 60 Vbeta primers were used for the PCR. Using immunoSEQ multiplex PCR, the repertoire was profiled, and TCRdb retains in-frame clones only, with some absent. The sample has about 190,000 clones; about 88% are singletons. In germline, CDR1 is MDHEN, CDR2 SYDVKM. The V gene lost 7 bases and the J gene lost 4 bases, with 16 bases spanning the gap. CDR3 length: 15 residues. The rearrangement uses TRBV28 and TRBJ2-2; perhaps TRBD2 as D (6 bases). Source material: PBMCs. This TCR came from a woman aged 25-40 years in good health and CMV-seronegative. The CDR3 nucleotides read TGTGCCAGCATCCCTCCCCCCGGGGGCACCGGGGAGCTGTTTTTT. Amino acids: CASIPPPGGTGELFF.